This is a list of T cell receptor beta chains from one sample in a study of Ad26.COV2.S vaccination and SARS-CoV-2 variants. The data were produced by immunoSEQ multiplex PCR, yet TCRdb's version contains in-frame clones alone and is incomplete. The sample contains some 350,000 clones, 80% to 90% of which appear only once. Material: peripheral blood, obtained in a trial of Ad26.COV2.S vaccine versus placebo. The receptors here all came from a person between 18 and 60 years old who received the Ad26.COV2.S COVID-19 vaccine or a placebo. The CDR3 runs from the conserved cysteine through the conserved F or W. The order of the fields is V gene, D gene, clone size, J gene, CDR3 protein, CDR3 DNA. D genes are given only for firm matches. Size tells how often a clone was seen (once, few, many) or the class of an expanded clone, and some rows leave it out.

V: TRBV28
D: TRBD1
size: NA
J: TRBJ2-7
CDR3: CASRIGQGIYEQYF
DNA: TGTGCCAGCAGGATTGGACAGGGTATCTACGAGCAGTACTTC

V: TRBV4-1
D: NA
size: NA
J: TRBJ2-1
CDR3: CASSQDLYLNEQFF
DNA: TGCGCCAGCAGCCAAGATCTTTATCTGAATGAGCAGTTCTTC

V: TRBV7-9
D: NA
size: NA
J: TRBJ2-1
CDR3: CASSNPSVSEQFF
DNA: TGTGCCAGCAGCAACCCTAGCGTTTCTGAGCAGTTCTTC

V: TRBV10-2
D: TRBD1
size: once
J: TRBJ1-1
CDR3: CASSVGQVVDRNTEAFF
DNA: TGCGCCAGCAGTGTAGGACAGGTCGTGGATCGGAACACTGAAGCTTTCTTT

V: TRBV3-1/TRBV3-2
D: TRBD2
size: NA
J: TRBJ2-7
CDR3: CASSRGGAYEQYF
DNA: TGTGCCAGCAGCCGCGGGGGGGCCTACGAGCAGTACTTC

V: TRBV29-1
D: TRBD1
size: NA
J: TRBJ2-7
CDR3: CSVSGTANYEQYF
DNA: TGCAGCGTCTCCGGGACAGCAAATTACGAGCAGTACTTC

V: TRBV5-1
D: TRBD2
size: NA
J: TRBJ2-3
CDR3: CASSAGLAGLTDTQYF
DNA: TGCGCCAGCAGCGCTGGACTAGCGGGACTCACAGATACGCAGTATTTT

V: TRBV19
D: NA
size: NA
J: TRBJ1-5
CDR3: CASSTPRTVSNQPQHF
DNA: TGTGCCAGTAGTACCCCCCGGACAGTCAGCAATCAGCCCCAGCATTTT

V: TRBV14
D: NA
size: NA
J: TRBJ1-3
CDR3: CASSQDLGRWNTIYF
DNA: TGTGCCAGCAGCCAAGATCTGGGTCGTTGGAACACCATATATTTT

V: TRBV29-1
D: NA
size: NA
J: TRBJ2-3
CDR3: CSVERDLARTDTQYF
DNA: TGCAGCGTTGAAAGGGATCTAGCACGCACAGATACGCAGTATTTT

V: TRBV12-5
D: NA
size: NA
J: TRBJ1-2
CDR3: CASGWQTRGGGFYGYTF
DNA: TGTGCTAGTGGTTGGCAGACAAGAGGGGGGGGATTCTATGGCTACACCTTC

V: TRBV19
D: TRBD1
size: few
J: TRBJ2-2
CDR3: CASSGRTGTGELFF
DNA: TGTGCCAGTAGTGGGAGGACAGGGACCGGGGAGCTGTTTTTT

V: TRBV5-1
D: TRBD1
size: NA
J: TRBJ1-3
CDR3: CASSWQGGDTIYF
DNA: TGCGCCAGCAGCTGGCAGGGGGGAGACACCATATATTTT

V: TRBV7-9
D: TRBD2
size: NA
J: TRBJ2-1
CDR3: CASSGGTRGSGEQFF
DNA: TGTGCCAGCAGCGGCGGGACTAGAGGTTCCGGTGAGCAGTTCTTC

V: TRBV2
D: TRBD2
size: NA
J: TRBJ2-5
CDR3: CGLAGVQETQYF
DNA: TGCGGACTAGCGGGGGTCCAAGAGACCCAGTACTTC

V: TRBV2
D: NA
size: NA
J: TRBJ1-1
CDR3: CASSEELEGTEAFF
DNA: TGTGCCAGCAGTGAAGAGTTAGAGGGCACTGAAGCTTTCTTT

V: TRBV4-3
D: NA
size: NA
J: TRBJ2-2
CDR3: CASSRAGHRDTGELFF
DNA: TGCGCCAGCAGCCGAGCCGGGCACAGGGACACCGGGGAGCTGTTTTTT

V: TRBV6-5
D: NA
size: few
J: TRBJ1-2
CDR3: CASSSQVGGYTF
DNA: TGTGCCAGCAGTTCCCAGGTCGGTGGCTACACCTTC

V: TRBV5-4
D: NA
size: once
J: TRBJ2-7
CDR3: CASSPEDRTYEQYF
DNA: TGTGCCAGCAGCCCGGAGGACAGAACCTACGAGCAGTACTTC

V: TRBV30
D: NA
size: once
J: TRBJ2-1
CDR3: CAWSVPGPINEQFF
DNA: TGTGCCTGGAGTGTACCTGGCCCGATCAATGAGCAGTTCTTC

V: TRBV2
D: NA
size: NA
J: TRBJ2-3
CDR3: CASGDNTQYF
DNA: TGTGCCAGCGGGGACAATACGCAGTATTTT

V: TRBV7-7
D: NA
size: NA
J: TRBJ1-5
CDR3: CASSISLGASQPQHF
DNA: TGTGCCAGCAGCATTAGTCTGGGGGCAAGTCAGCCCCAGCATTTT

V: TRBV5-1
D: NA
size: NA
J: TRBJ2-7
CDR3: CASSRPDGEQYF
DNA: TGCGCCAGCAGCCGCCCGGACGGGGAGCAGTACTTC

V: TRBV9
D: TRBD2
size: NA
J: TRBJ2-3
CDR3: CASSAWTSGGAGADTQYF
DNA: TGTGCCAGCAGCGCGTGGACTAGCGGGGGGGCGGGTGCAGATACGCAGTATTTT

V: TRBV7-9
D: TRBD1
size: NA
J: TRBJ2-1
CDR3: CASSPPDRVNEQFF
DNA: TGTGCCAGCAGCCCCCCGGACAGGGTTAATGAGCAGTTCTTC

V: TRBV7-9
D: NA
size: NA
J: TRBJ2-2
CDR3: CASRRATNTGELFF
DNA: TGTGCCAGCCGGCGGGCAACGAACACCGGGGAGCTGTTTTTT

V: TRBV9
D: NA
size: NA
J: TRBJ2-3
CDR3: CASSAETSPVRDTQYF
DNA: TGTGCCAGCAGCGCGGAGACTAGTCCCGTCAGGGATACGCAGTATTTT

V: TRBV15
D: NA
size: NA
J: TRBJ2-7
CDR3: CATSRDSRGIYEQYF
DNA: TGTGCCACCAGCAGAGATTCGAGGGGGATCTACGAGCAGTACTTC

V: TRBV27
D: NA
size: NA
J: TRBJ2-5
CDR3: CASSSRLKRIKETQYF
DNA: TGTGCCAGCAGTTCCCGACTAAAAAGGATCAAAGAGACCCAGTACTTC

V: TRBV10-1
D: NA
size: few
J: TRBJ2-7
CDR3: CASSEPGYEQYF
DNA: TGCGCCAGCAGTGAACCCGGGTACGAGCAGTACTTC

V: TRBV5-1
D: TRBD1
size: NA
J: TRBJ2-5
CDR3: CASSSMTGEETQYF
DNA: TGCGCCAGCAGCTCAATGACAGGGGAGGAGACCCAGTACTTC

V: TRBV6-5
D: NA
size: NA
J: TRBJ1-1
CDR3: CASGAESGKVPEAFF
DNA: TGTGCCAGTGGGGCTGAGAGTGGAAAAGTTCCTGAAGCTTTCTTT

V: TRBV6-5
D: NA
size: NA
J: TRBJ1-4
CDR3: CASSYSAGPTNEKLFF
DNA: TGTGCCAGCAGTTACTCAGCGGGGCCAACTAATGAAAAACTGTTTTTT

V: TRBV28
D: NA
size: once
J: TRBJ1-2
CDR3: CASTRGHYGYTF
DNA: TGTGCCAGCACCCGGGGGCACTATGGCTACACCTTC

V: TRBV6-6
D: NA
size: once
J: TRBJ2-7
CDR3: CASSRDGSSYEQYF
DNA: TGTGCCAGCAGTAGGGACGGGAGCTCCTACGAGCAGTACTTC

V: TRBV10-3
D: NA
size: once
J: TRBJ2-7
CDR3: CAIRLAGDSYEQYF
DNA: TGTGCCATCCGATTGGCCGGGGACTCCTACGAGCAGTACTTC

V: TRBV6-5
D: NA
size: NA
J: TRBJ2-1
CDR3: CASSPRQARNEQFF
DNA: TGTGCCAGCAGTCCCCGACAGGCTCGCAATGAGCAGTTCTTC

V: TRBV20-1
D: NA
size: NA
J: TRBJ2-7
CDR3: CSASGQNYEQYF
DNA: TGCAGTGCTAGTGGCCAGAACTACGAGCAGTACTTC

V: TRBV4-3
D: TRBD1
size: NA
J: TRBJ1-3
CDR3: CASSPDRGMGYTIYF
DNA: TGCGCCAGCAGCCCTGACAGGGGGATGGGGTACACCATATATTTT

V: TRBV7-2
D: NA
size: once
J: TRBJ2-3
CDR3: CASSLRSGSTDTQYF
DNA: TGTGCCAGCAGCTTAAGAAGCGGGAGCACAGATACGCAGTATTTT

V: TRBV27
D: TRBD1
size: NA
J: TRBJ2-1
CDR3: CASSLSWTGTNEQFF
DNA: TGTGCCAGCAGTTTGTCTTGGACAGGGACCAATGAGCAGTTCTTC

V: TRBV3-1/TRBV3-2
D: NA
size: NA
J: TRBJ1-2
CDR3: CASSQRGGGYTF
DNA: TGTGCCAGCAGCCAACGGGGGGGCGGCTACACCTTC

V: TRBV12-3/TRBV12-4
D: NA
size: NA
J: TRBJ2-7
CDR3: CASSEQDYEQYF
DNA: TGTGCCAGCAGTGAACAGGACTACGAGCAGTACTTC

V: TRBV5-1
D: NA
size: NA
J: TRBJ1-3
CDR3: CASSLGPGNTIYF
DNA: TGCGCCAGCAGCTTGGGGCCTGGAAACACCATATATTTT

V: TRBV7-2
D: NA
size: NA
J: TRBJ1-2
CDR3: CASSLAGNYGYTF
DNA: TGTGCCAGCAGCTTGGCCGGGAACTATGGCTACACCTTC

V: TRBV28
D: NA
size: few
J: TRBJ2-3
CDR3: CASSFFGKSTDTQYF
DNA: TGTGCCAGCAGTTTCTTCGGCAAAAGCACAGATACGCAGTATTTT

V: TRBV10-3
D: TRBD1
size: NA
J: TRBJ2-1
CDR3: CAIQPGQGHHEQFF
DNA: TGTGCCATCCAACCGGGACAGGGGCATCATGAGCAGTTCTTC

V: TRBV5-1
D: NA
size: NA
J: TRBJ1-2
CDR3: CASSLMPLPGHLYGYTF
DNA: TGCGCCAGCAGCTTAATGCCCCTCCCGGGACACCTCTATGGCTACACCTTC

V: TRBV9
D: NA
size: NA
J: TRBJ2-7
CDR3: CASSVAGRVTEQYF
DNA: TGTGCCAGCAGCGTAGCGGGCAGGGTGACCGAGCAGTACTTC

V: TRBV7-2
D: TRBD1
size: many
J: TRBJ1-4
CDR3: CASSSDRGDEKLFF
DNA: TGTGCCAGCAGTTCAGACAGGGGAGATGAAAAACTGTTTTTT

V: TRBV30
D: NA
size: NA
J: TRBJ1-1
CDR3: CAWSPGNSEAFF
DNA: TGTGCCTGGAGTCCTGGGAACTCTGAAGCTTTCTTT

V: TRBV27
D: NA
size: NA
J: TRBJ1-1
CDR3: CASSLGTMNTEAFF
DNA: TGTGCCAGCAGTTTGGGAACGATGAACACTGAAGCTTTCTTT

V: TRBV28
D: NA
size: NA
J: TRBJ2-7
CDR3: CASSLSGYEQYF
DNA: TGTGCCAGCAGTTTAAGTGGGTACGAGCAGTACTTC

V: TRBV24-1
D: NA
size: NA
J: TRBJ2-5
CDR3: CATSVSRGVEGLMETQYF
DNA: TGTGCCACCAGTGTATCCAGGGGTGTTGAGGGGCTAATGGAGACCCAGTACTTC